This T cell receptor (beta chain) derives from a study of spatial heterogeneity in lung cancer. Study outcomes and limitations: Expanded alpha and beta TCR counts within tumors tracked tumor mutation counts.

The time point here: sample taken at primary tumor resection. This clonotype occurred many times. Its antigen remains unidentified. The library was built for alpha chains, so this beta chain is an off-target read and its size means little. MiXCR was run by TCRdb on the 5' RACE reads, yielding one entry per CDR3 protein. Here the sample spans some 6,900 distinct CDR3 sequences, more than 13% being singletons. The specimen comprised lung tumor tissue, sampled at surgery. The receptor was derived from a male donor with early-stage non-small cell lung cancer.

This CDR3 is CASSSSQTGTSAYEQYF. In DNA, the CDR3 is TGTGCCAGCAGTTCCTCTCAGACCGGGACTAGCGCTTACGAGCAGTACTTC. V usage is TRBV27 and J usage is TRBJ2-7, with 10 bases aligning to TRBD2. The V gene's germline CDR1 is MNHEY and CDR2 SMNVEV (reference sequence). Germline trimming cut 4 bases from V and 4 bases from J; bases unmatched to any gene: 13. The CDR3 runs to 17 residues.